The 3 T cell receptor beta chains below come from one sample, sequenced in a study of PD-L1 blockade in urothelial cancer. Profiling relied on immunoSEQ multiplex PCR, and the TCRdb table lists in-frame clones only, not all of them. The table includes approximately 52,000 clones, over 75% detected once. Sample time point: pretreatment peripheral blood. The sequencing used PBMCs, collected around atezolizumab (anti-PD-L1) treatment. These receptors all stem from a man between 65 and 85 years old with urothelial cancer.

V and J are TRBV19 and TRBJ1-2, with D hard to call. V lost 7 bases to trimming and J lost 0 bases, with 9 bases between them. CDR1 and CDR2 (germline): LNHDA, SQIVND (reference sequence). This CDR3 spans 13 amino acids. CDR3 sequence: CASTLTANYGYTF. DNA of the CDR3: TGTGCCAGTACCCTGACTGCTAACTATGGCTACACCTTC.

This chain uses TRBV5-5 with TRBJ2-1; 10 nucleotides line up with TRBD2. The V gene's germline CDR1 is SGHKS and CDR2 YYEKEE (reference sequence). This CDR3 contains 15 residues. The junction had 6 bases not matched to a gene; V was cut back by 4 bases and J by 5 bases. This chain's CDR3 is CASSPGLASNNEQFF. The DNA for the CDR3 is TGTGCCAGCAGCCCGGGACTAGCGAGCAACAATGAGCAGTTCTTC.

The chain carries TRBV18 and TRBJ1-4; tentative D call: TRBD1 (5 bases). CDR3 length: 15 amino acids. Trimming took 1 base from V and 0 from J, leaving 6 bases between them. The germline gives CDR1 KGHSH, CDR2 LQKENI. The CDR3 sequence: CASSPRGATNEKLFF. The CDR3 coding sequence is TGTGCCAGCTCACCACGGGGGGCAACTAATGAAAAACTGTTTTTT.